Shown below are 15 T cell receptor beta chains from a single sample sequenced in a study of cytomegalovirus exposure and HLA in healthy donors. It was with 60 Vbeta and 13 Jbeta primers that the PCR ran. Sequencing used immunoSEQ multiplex PCR; TCRdb keeps in-frame clones, though not all of them. The data hold tens of thousands of clones, with roughly 80% observed a single time. The sequenced sample was PBMCs. These receptors were taken from a woman in her forties or fifties in good health and CMV-seropositive.

V is TRBV30 and J is TRBJ2-5; 7 bases fit TRBD2. V shed 0 bases, J shed 5 bases, and the junction held 9 bases outside the gene matches. Germline V gene lookup returns CDR1 GTSNPN and CDR2 SVGIG (reference sequence). This CDR3 spans 15 amino acids. The CDR3 DNA reads TGTGCCTGGAGTGTAGCGGGGCAGGGAGGGGAGACCCAGTACTTC. Protein: CAWSVAGQGGETQYF.

The genes are TRBV5-1 and TRBJ1-1, with 10 bases fitting TRBD1. Per the germline V gene, CDR1 is SGHRS and CDR2 is YFSETQ. V was clipped by 4 bases and J by 4 bases; unmatched bases: 13. This CDR3 comprises 17 residues. The chain's CDR3 is CASSPGLGGQGGTEAFF. CDR3 DNA: TGCGCCAGCAGCCCAGGCCTCGGTGGACAGGGGGGCACTGAAGCTTTCTTT.

The CDR3 loop reads CASSLATGAGNTEAFF. In nucleotides, the CDR3 is TGTGCCAGCAGCTTAGCAACAGGGGCGGGGAACACTGAAGCTTTCTTT. The chain links TRBV11-2 to TRBJ1-1, with TRBD1 matching over 7 bases. The germline V gene has CDR1 SGHAT and CDR2 FQNNGV. The V segment lost 1 base and the J segment 1 base; nucleotides outside the gene matches: 6. CDR3 length: 16 amino acids.

The chain uses TRBV27 and TRBJ1-5; D remains unclear. The V end lost 5 bases, the J end lost 2 bases, and 13 bases lay between the germline ends. CDR1 MNHEY and CDR2 SMNVEV come from the germline V gene (reference sequence). CDR3 length: 15 amino acids. DNA for the CDR3: TGTGCCAGCAGTATCTCAAGGGAGGGCAATCAGCCCCAGCATTTT. Protein: CASSISREGNQPQHF.

The J gene is TRBJ2-5, the V gene TRBV4-1; 10 positions agree with TRBD1. V shed 3 bases and J 4 bases; nucleotides not matched to a gene: 5. Germline V lookup: CDR1 MGHRA, CDR2 YSYEKL. The length of the CDR3 is 15 residues. This CDR3 is CASSQTGTGVETQYF. CDR3 DNA sequence: TGCGCCAGCAGCCAGACCGGGACAGGGGTAGAGACCCAGTACTTC.

This chain links TRBV2 with TRBJ1-2; 8 bases match TRBD1. In germline, CDR1 is SNHLY, CDR2 FYNNEI. Trimming at V came to 3 bases and at J to 4 bases, leaving 4 bases not matched to a gene. The CDR3 totals 14 residues. The CDR3 sequence: CASSENRGIYGYTF. In nucleotides, the CDR3 is TGTGCCAGCAGTGAGAACAGGGGGATCTATGGCTACACCTTC.

The chain employs TRBV28 and TRBJ2-7; 14 bases align to TRBD2. This CDR3 is 15 amino acids long. Trimming at V came to 5 bases and at J to 5 bases, leaving 5 bases not matched to a gene. From germline, CDR1 is MDHEN and CDR2 SYDVKM. DNA of the CDR3: TGTGCCAGCAGTCCCGGGACTAGCGGGAGAAACGAGCAGTACGTC. Its protein product is CASSPGTSGRNEQYV.

The V call is TRBV27, the J call TRBJ1-2; the match to TRBD1 covers 8 bases. The V gene end was trimmed by 7 bases and the J gene end by 7 bases; junction bases not matched to a gene: 8. The germline CDR1 and CDR2 sequences are MNHEY and SMNVEV (reference sequence). The length of the CDR3 is 13 residues. The CDR3 spells CASTQTGTGGYTF. CDR3 bases: TGTGCCAGCACCCAGACCGGGACAGGTGGCTACACCTTC.

The gene calls are TRBV6-5 and TRBJ1-3, with D uncertain. The CDR3 sequence is 14 residues long. CDR1 and CDR2 (germline): MNHEY, SVGAGI. V lost 7 bases and J lost 3, with 13 bases in between. The CDR3 coding sequence is TGTGCCAGCATTTCCGGCGGCCATGGAAACACCATATATTTT. It is translated as CASISGGHGNTIYF.

The chain joins TRBV5-1 to TRBJ2-1; TRBD1 matches at 9 bases. V shed 4 bases and J 9 bases; nucleotides not matched to a gene: 8. Germline CDR1 reads SGHRS; CDR2 reads YFSETQ. This CDR3 is 14 amino acids long. The CDR3 coding sequence is TGCGCCAGCAGCGGAGGACAGGGGACAGGTGAGCAGTTCTTC. It is translated as CASSGGQGTGEQFF.

This chain links TRBV2 with TRBJ1-5; a possible D gene is TRBD1 (6 bases). V was clipped by 8 bases and J by 3 bases, with 14 bases between them. The CDR3 totals 14 residues. CDR1 SNHLY and CDR2 FYNNEI come from the germline V gene. The CDR3 reads CASETGAANQPQHF. The CDR3 nucleotides read TGTGCCAGCGAGACAGGAGCAGCCAATCAGCCCCAGCATTTT.

The rearrangement uses TRBV20-1 and TRBJ2-3; D uncertain. Trimming took 2 bases from V and 2 from J, leaving 2 bases between them. The CDR3 consists of 11 residues. Germline V gene lookup returns CDR1 DFQATT and CDR2 SNEGSKA (reference sequence). The CDR3 bases are TGCAGTGCTAGATACACAGATACGCAGTATTTT. It specifies CSARYTDTQYF.

This clone was counted a single time. The genes are TRBV19 and TRBJ1-5; 10 positions match TRBD1. From germline, CDR1 is LNHDA and CDR2 SQIVND (reference sequence). The V and J ends lost 3 bases and 2 bases, in that order; junction bases with no gene match: 1. The CDR3 runs to 15 residues. The CDR3 nucleotides read TGTGCCAGTAGTATTGGGACAGGGGGCAATCAGCCCCAGCATTTT. The encoded protein is CASSIGTGGNQPQHF. The full variable domain, with the rest looked up from reference TRBV19 and TRBJ1-5, is DGGITQSPKYLFRKEGQNVTLSCEQNLNHDAMYWYRQDPGQGLRLIYYSQIVNDFQKGDIAEGYSVSREKKESFPLTVTSAQKNPTAFYLCASSIGTGGNQPQHFGDGTRLSIL.

This chain joins TRBV12-5 and TRBJ2-2; 9 bases map to TRBD2. After removal of 4 bases from V and 3 bases from J, the junction contained 3 bases not matched to a gene. CDR3 length: 15 amino acids. Germline V CDR1 and CDR2: LGHNT, FRNRAP. CDR3: CASGSGLAYTGELFF. As DNA, the CDR3 is TGTGCTAGTGGTTCGGGACTAGCATACACCGGGGAGCTGTTTTTT.

This clone has a single count. The V and J genes are TRBV13 and TRBJ2-7; D perhaps matches TRBD2 (5 bases). The V gene's germline CDR1 is PRHDT and CDR2 FYEKMQ (reference sequence). The CDR3 has 12 residues. Trimming pared 0 bases from V and 9 bases from J, leaving 9 bases between. CDR3 in DNA: TGTGCCAGCAGCTTAGGCGGCGGGTGGCAGTACGTC. Translating gives CASSLGGGWQYV.